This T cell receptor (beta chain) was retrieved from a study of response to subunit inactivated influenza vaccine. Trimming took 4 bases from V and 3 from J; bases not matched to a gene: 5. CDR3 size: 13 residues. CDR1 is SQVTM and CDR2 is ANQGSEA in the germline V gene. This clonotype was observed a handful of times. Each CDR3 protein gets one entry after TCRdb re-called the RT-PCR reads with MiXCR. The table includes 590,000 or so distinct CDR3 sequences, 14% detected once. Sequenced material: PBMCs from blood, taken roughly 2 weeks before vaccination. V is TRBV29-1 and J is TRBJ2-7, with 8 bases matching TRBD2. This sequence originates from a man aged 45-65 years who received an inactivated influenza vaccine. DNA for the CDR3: TGCAGCGTTGGATCGGGGGGGGGCTACGAGCAGTACTTC. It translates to CSVGSGGGYEQYF.